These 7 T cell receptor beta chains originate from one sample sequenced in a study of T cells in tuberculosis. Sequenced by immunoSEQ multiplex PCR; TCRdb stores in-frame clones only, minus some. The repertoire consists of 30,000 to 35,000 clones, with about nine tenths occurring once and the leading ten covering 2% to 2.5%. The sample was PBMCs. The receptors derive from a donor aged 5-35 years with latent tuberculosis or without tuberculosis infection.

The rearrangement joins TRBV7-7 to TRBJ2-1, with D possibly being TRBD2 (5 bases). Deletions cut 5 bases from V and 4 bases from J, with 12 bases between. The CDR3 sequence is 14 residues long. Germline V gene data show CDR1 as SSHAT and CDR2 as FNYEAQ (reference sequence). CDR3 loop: CASSHTSNYNEQFF. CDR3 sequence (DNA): TGTGCCAGCAGCCACACTAGTAATTACAATGAGCAGTTCTTC. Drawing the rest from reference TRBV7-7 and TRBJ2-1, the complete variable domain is GAGVSQSPRYKVTKRGQDVTLRCDPISSHATLYWYQQALGQGPEFLTYFNYEAQPDKSGLPSDRFSAERPEGSISTLTIQRTEQRDSAMYRCASSHTSNYNEQFFGPGTRLTVL.

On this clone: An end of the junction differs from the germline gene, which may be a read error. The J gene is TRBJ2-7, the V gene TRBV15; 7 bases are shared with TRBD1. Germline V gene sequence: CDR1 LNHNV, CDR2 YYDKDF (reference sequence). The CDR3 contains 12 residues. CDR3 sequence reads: CATSTSKGDRVF. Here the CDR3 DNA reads TGTGCCACCAGCACGAGCAAAGGGGACAGAGTGTTC.

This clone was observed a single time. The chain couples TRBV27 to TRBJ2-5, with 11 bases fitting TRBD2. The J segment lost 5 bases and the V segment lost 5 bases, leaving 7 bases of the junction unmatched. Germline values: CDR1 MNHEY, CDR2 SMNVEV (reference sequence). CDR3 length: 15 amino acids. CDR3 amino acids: CASSRGLADRETQYF. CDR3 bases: TGTGCCAGCAGTCGGGGACTAGCGGATAGGGAGACCCAGTACTTC.

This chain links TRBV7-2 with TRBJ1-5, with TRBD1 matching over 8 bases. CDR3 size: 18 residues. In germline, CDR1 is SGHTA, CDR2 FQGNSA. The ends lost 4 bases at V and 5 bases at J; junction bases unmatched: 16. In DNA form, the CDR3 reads TGTGCCAGCAGCTCTAAGTTAGGACAGGGCTCCGCCGATCAGCCCCAGCATTTT. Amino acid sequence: CASSSKLGQGSADQPQHF.

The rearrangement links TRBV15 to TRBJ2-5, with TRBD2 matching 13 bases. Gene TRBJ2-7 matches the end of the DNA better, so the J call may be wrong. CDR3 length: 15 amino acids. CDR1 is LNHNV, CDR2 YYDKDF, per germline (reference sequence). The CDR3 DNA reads TGTGCCACCAGCGTGACTAGCGGGGGGCGCTACGAGCAGTACTTC. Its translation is CATSVTSGGRYEQYF.

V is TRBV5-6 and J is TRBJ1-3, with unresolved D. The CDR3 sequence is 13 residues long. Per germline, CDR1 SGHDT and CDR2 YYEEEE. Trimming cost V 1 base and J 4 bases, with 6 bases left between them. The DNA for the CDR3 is TGTGCCAGCAGCTTGACAGTGGGAAACACCATATATTTT. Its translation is CASSLTVGNTIYF. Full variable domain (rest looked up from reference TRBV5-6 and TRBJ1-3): DAGVTQSPTHLIKTRGQQVTLRCSPKSGHDTVSWYQQALGQGPQFIFQYYEEEERQRGNFPDRFSGHQFPNYSSELNVNALLLGDSALYLCASSLTVGNTIYFGEGSWLTVV.

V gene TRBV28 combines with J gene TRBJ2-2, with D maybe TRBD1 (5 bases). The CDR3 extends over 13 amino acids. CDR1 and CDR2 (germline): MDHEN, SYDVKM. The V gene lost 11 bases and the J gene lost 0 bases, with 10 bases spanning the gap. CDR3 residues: CASTEPNTGELFF. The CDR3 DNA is TGTGCCTCGACAGAGCCGAACACCGGGGAGCTGTTTTTT.